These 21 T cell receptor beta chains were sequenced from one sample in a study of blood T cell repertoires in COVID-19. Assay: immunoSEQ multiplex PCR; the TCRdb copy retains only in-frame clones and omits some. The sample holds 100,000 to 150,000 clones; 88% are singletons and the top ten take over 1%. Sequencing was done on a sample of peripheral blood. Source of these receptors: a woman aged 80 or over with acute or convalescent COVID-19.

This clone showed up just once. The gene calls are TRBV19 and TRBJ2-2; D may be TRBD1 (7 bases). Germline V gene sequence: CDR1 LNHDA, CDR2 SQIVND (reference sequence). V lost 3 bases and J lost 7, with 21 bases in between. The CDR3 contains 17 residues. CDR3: CASSMQGGHRIGGELFF. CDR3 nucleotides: TGTGCCAGTAGTATGCAGGGGGGCCACCGAATCGGCGGGGAGCTGTTTTTT. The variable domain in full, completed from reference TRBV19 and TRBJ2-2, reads DGGITQSPKYLFRKEGQNVTLSCEQNLNHDAMYWYRQDPGQGLRLIYYSQIVNDFQKGDIAEGYSVSREKKESFPLTVTSAQKNPTAFYLCASSMQGGHRIGGELFFGEGSRLTVL.

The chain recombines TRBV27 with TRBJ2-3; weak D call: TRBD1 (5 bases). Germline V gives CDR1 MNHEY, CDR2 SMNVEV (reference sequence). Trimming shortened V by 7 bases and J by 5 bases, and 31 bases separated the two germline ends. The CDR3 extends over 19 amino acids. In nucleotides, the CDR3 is TGTGCCAGCACCCCAAAGGGGCTAGACTTCATGTGGAACCAAGATACGCAGTATTTT. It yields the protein CASTPKGLDFMWNQDTQYF.

In DNA, the CDR3 is TGCGCCAGCAGCCAACCCCCCAGGACAGAATACAATGAGCAGTTCTTC. Protein sequence: CASSQPPRTEYNEQFF. The V call is TRBV4-1, the J call TRBJ2-1, with TRBD1 as a possible D gene (6 bases). V dropped 2 bases and J dropped 4 bases, with 15 bases sitting between them. The CDR3 is 16 residues long. Looked up from germline, CDR1 is MGHRA and CDR2 is YSYEKL.

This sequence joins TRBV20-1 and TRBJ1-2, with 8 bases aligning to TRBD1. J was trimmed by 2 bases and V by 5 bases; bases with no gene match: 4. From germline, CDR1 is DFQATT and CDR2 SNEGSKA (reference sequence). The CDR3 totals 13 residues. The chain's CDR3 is CSAGDRGNYGYTF. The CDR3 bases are TGCAGTGCTGGTGACAGGGGAAACTATGGCTACACCTTC.

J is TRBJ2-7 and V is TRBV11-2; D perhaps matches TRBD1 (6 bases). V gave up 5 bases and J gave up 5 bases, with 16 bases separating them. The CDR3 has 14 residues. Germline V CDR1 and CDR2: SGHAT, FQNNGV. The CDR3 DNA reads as TGTGCCAGCAGCCCCGACAGGATGTCGCACGAGCAGTACTTC. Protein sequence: CASSPDRMSHEQYF.

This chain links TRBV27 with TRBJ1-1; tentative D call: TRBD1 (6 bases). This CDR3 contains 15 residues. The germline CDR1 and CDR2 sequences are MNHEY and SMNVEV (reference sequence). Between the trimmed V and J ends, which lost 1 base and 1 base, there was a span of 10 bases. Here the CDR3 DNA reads TGTGCCAGCAGTTTATTGGGGACAAGGAACACTGAAGCTTTCTTT. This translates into CASSLLGTRNTEAFF.

The CDR3 sequence: CSASPDGRGTEAFF. In DNA, the CDR3 is TGCAGCGCCTCCCCAGACGGAAGGGGGACTGAAGCTTTCTTT. The rearrangement joins TRBV29-1 to TRBJ1-1; D might be TRBD1 (6 bases). V gave up 7 bases and J gave up 5 bases, with 20 bases separating them. Germline CDR1 reads SQVTM; CDR2 reads ANQGSEA. This CDR3 region has 14 residues.

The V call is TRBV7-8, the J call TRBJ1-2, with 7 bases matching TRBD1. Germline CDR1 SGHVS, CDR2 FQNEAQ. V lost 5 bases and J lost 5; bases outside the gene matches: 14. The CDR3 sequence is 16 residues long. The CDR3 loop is CASSPPGQRRSYGYTF. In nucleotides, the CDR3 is TGTGCCAGCAGCCCGCCGGGACAGCGAAGATCATATGGCTACACCTTC.

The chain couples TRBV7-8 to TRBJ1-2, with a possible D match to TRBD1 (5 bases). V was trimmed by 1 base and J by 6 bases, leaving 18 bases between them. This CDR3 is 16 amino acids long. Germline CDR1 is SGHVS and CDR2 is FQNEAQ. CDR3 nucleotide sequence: TGTGCCAGCAGCTTAGGTCGACAGCGCGGACGGAATGGCTACACCTTC. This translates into CASSLGRQRGRNGYTF. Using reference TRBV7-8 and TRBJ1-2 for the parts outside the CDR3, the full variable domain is GAGVSQSPRYKVAKRGQDVALRCDPISGHVSLFWYQQALGQGPEFLTYFQNEAQLDKSGLPSDRFFAERPEGSVSTLKIQRTQQEDSAVYLCASSLGRQRGRNGYTFGSGTRLTVV.

The CDR3: CASSSEGGNQPQHF. Written as DNA, the CDR3 is TGCGCCAGCAGTTCGGAGGGAGGAAATCAGCCCCAGCATTTT. The chain links TRBV5-1 to TRBJ1-5; D is unresolved. Germline-derived CDR1 and CDR2 are SGHRS and YFSETQ. The CDR3 is 14 amino acids. V lost 5 bases, J lost 4 bases, and 13 bases lay in between.

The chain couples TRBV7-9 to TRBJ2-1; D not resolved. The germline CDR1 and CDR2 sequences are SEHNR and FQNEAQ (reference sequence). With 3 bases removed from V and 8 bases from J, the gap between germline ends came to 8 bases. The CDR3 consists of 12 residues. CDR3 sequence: CASSLVLDEQFF. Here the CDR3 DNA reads TGTGCCAGCAGCTTGGTACTGGATGAGCAGTTCTTC.

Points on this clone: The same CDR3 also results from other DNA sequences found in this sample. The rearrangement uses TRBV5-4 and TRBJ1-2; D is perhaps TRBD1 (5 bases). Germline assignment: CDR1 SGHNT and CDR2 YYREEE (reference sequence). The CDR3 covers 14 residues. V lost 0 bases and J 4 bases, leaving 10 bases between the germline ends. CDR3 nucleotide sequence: TGTGCCAGCAGCTTGGGTCAGGGAGGCTATGGCTACACCTTC. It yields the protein CASSLGQGGYGYTF.

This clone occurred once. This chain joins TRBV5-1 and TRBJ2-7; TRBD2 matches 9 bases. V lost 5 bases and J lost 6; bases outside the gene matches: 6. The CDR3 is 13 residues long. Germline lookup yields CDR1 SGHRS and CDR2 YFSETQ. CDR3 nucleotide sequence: TGCGCCAGCAGTTTGCGGGAGGGCGGCGAGCAGTACTTC. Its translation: CASSLREGGEQYF.

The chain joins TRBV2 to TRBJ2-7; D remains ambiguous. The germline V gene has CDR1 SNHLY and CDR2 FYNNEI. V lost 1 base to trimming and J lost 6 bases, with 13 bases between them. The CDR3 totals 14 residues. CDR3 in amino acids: CASSEGSRIGEQYF. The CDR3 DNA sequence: TGTGCCAGCAGTGAAGGGTCTAGGATAGGCGAGCAGTACTTC.

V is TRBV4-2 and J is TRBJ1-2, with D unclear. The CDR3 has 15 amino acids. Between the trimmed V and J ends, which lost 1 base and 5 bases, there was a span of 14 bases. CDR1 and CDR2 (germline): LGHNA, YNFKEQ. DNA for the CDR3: TGTGCCAGCAGCCAAGGGGGAGGAGTCGTATATGGCTACACCTTC. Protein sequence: CASSQGGGVVYGYTF.

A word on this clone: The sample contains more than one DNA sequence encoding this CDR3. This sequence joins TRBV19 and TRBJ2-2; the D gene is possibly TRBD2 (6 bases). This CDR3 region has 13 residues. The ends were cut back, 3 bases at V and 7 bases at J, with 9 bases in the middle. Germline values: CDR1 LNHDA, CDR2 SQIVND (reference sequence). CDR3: CASSIARGGELFF. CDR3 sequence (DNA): TGTGCCAGTAGTATTGCGCGGGGCGGGGAGCTGTTTTTT.

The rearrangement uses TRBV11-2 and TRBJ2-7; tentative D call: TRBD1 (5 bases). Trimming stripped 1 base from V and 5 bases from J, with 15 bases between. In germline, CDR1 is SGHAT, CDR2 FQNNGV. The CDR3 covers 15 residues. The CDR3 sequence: CASSLVSGARDEQYF. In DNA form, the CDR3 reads TGTGCCAGCAGCTTAGTCTCTGGGGCTCGGGACGAGCAGTACTTC.

DNA of the CDR3: TGCGCCAGCAGCTTGTGGTTCGAGGGAACCTACGAGCAGTACTTC. It yields the protein CASSLWFEGTYEQYF. The V and J genes are TRBV5-1 and TRBJ2-7; maybe TRBD2 (5 bases). The germline gives CDR1 SGHRS, CDR2 YFSETQ. CDR3 length equals 15 residues. V was trimmed by 1 base and J by 2 bases, leaving 13 bases between them. Based on the CDR3 plus reference TRBV5-1 and TRBJ2-7, the full variable domain is KAGVTQTPRYLIKTRGQQVTLSCSPISGHRSVSWYQQTPGQGLQFLFEYFSETQRNKGNFPGRFSGRQFSNSRSEMNVSTLELGDSALYLCASSLWFEGTYEQYFGPGTRLTVT.

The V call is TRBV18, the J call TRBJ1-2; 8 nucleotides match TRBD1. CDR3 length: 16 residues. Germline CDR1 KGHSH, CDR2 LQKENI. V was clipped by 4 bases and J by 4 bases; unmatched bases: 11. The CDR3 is CASSQRGTGSVYGYTF. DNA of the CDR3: TGTGCCAGCTCACAGCGAGGGACAGGTAGCGTCTATGGCTACACCTTC.

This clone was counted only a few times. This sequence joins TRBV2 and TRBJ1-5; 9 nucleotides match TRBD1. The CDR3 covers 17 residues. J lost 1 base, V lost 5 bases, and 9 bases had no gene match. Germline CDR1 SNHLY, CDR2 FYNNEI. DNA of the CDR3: TGTGCCAGCAGTTTTGCCCCGGGACAGGGCAGCAATCAGCCCCAGCATTTT. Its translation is CASSFAPGQGSNQPQHF.

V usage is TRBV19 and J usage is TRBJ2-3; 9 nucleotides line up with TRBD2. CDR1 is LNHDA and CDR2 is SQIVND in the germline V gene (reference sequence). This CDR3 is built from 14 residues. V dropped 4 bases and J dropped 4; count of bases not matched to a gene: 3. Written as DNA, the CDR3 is TGTGCCAGTAGTAGCGGGAGGGCCTCAGATACGCAGTATTTT. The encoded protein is CASSSGRASDTQYF.